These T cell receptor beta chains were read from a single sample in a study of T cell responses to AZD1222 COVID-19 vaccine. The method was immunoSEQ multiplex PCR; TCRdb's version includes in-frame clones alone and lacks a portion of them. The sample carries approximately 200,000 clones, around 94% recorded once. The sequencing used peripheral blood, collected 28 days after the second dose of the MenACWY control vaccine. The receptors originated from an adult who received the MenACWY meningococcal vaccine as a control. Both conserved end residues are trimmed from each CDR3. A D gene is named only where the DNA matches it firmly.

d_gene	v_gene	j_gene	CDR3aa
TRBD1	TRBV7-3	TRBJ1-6	ASSSSTGAASPLH
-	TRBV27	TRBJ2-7	ASSLTESYEQY
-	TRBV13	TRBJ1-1	ASSLVPLNTEAF
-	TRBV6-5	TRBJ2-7	ASSSLTGLYEQY
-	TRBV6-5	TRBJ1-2	ASSIHRFGYT
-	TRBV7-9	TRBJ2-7	ASSPAMPYEQY
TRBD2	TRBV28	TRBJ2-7	ASSLSASGKEY
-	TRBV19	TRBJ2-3	ASSTTWGGNTDTQY
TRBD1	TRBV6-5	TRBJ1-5	ASSYLLGSGGQPQH
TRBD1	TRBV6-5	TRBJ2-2	EGGHGELF
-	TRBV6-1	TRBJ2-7	ASSERQPYEQY
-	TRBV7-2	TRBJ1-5	ASSPGSNQPQH
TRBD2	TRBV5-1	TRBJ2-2	ASSLAASGAGELF
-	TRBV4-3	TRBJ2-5	ASSQGTAQETQY
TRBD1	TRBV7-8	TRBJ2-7	ASSLDGQGVTEQY
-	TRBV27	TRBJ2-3	ASSLSSTRQGREDTQY
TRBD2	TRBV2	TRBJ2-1	ASSDLPGGPYNEQF
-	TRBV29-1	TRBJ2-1	SVDAALNEQF
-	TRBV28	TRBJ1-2	ASLFPHNQGIYGYT
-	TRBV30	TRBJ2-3	AWSALAVTDTQY
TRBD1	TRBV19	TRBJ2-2	ASSIYTGGTGELF
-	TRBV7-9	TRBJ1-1	ASSANTEAF
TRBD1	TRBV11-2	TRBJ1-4	ASSLRQGPTNEKLF
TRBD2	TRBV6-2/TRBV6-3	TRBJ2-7	ASSYSGRGTIYEQY
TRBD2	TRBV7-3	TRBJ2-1	ASSSGLDSSYNEQF
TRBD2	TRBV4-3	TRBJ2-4	ASSPPGLAGGTIAKNIQY
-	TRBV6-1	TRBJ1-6	ASSEESSYNSPLH
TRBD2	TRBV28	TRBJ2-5	ASSSAPSGGLQETQY
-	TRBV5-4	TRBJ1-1	ASSKQGNTEAF
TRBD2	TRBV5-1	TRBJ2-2	ASSLVPAGGTGELF
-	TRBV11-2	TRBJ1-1	ASSLDRTVNTEAF
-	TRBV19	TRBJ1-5	ASSIWTPGEPQH
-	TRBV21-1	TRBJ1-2	ASSKGRGYGYT
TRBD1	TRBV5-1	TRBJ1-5	ASSSGTDQPQH
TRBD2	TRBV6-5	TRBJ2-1	ASSLSGGAAHEQF
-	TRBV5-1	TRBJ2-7	ASSLGASTYSYEQY
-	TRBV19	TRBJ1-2	ASSIDSGTRANGYT
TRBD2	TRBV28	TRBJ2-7	ASSSSGSSYEQY
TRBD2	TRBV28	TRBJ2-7	ASSSGLAGIYEQY
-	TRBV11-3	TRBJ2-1	ASSLGANEQF
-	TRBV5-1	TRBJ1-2	ASSLDRPQGGYT
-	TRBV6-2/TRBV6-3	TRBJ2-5	ASSSPFLTKETQY
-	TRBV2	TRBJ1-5	ASSKGRSQPQH
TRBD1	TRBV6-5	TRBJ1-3	ASTDRQGYTIY
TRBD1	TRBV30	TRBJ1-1	AWSVGTGETEAF
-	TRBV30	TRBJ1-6	AWRNPPYNSPLH
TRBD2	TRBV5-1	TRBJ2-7	ASSTGLAGGIASYEQY